This TCR beta chain is drawn from a study of T cell changes during pregnancy in multiple sclerosis. The table came from immunoSEQ multiplex PCR; TCRdb's copy has only in-frame clones and leaves some out. The sample consists of more than 45,000 clones, 93% of them appearing once. Here the sequenced sample was CD8+ T cells from peripheral blood mononuclear cells, taken in the second trimester of pregnancy. This TCR came from a female donor with multiple sclerosis, enrolled in a pregnancy study.

The CDR3 region has the DNA TGTGCCAGCAACCCCCAAGGCAGGGACAATGAGCAGTTCTTC. Protein product: CASNPQGRDNEQFF. The rearrangement links TRBV7-9 to TRBJ2-1; D possibly corresponds to TRBD1 (5 bases). V lost 7 bases, J lost 5 bases, and 15 bases lay in between. Germline V gives CDR1 SEHNR, CDR2 FQNEAQ (reference sequence). The CDR3 consists of 14 residues.